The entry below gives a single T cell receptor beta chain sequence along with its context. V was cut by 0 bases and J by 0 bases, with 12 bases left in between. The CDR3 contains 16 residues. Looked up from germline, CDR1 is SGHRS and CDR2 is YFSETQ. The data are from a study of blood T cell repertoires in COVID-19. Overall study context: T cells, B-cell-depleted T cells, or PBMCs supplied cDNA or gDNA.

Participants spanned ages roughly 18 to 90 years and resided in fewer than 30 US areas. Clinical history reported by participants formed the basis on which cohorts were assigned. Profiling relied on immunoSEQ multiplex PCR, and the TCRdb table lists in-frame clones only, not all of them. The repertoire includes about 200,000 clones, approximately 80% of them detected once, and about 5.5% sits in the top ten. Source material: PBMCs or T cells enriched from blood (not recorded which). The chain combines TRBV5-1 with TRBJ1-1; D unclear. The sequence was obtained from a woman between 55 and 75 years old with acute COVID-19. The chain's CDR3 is CASSLGPGGMNTEAFF. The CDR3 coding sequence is TGCGCCAGCAGCTTGGGTCCGGGAGGAATGAACACTGAAGCTTTCTTT.